The 2 T cell receptor beta chains below were found in one sample sequenced in a study of cytomegalovirus exposure and HLA in healthy donors. The PCR used 60 Vbeta and 13 Jbeta primers. Generated by immunoSEQ multiplex PCR, the TCRdb table keeps only in-frame clones and is missing some. This table has approximately 290,000 clones, around 80% appearing once. Sequenced input: PBMCs. The receptors originated from a girl aged 2 to 9 in good health and CMV-seronegative.

The V and J genes are TRBV27 and TRBJ1-5; the match to TRBD1 covers 9 bases. Germline CDR1 MNHEY, CDR2 SMNVEV (reference sequence). V lost 5 bases and J lost 6; bases outside the gene matches: 11. The CDR3 runs 16 residues. The CDR3 DNA reads as TGTGCCAGCAGTCCCCGGGACAGGGCTTTTAGTCAGCCCCAGCATTTT. It encodes CASSPRDRAFSQPQHF.

The V gene is TRBV19, the J gene TRBJ2-7, with D perhaps matching TRBD1 (5 bases). Germline lookup yields CDR1 LNHDA and CDR2 SQIVND (reference sequence). This CDR3 has 14 residues. V lost 4 bases and J 3 bases, leaving 13 bases between the germline ends. The CDR3 DNA sequence: TGTGCCAGTAGTACTCACCGACAGCACTACGAGCAGTACTTC. This gives the protein CASSTHRQHYEQYF.